Shown below are 10 T cell receptor beta chains from a single sample sequenced in a study of T cells in Graves' hyperthyroidism and ophthalmopathy. Authors of the study amplified TCR beta CDR3 regions from RNA transcripts. The TCR CDR3 was amplified in a first-round RT-PCR using the HTBI primer set. Via MiXCR, TCRdb re-called the multiplex PCR reads, giving one row per CDR3 protein. The table includes 250,000 to 300,000 distinct CDR3 sequences, around a fifth detected once. The sequencing sample was made of blood. The receptors here all came from a man aged 45-65 years with Graves' ophthalmopathy.

This clonotype was observed a few times. This chain connects TRBV9 to TRBJ1-4; no definite D call. Germline V gives CDR1 SGDLS, CDR2 YYNGEE. CDR3 size: 17 residues. With 0 bases removed from V and 0 bases from J, the gap between germline ends came to 12 bases. CDR3 amino acids: CASSVEPSLPTNEKLFF. The CDR3 nucleotides read TGTGCCAGCAGCGTAGAGCCGAGCTTACCAACTAATGAAAAACTGTTTTTT.

The chain recombines TRBV12-5 with TRBJ2-5, with a tentative D call TRBD1 (6 bases). Trimming removed 0 bases at V and 1 base at J, with 18 bases between. Germline assignment: CDR1 LGHNT and CDR2 FRNRAP. CDR3 length: 18 amino acids. This CDR3 reads CASGLVPEGVRLQETQYF. The DNA of the CDR3 is TGTGCTAGTGGTTTGGTACCTGAGGGGGTTCGACTCCAAGAGACCCAGTACTTC.

This clonotype has a count of ten or more. V gene TRBV28 combines with J gene TRBJ2-3, with TRBD2 identical over 11 bases. Trimming took 7 bases from V and 8 from J; bases not matched to a gene: 8. The CDR3 consists of 14 residues. Germline V gives CDR1 MDHEN, CDR2 SYDVKM. Here the CDR3 DNA reads TGTGCCAGCAATCTTAGCGGGAGGGCCGGTACGCAGTATTTT. Translated: CASNLSGRAGTQYF.

In nucleotides, the CDR3 is TGTGCCAGCAGTTACTCCGGGGGGCGCGGGGGTGACTATGGCTACACCTTC. Encoded protein: CASSYSGGRGGDYGYTF. The chain recombines TRBV6-5 with TRBJ1-2; the D gene is possibly TRBD1 (6 bases). Germline V gives CDR1 MNHEY, CDR2 SVGAGI. CDR3 length: 17 amino acids. V lost 0 bases and J lost 3, with 17 bases in between.

The gene calls are TRBV20-1 and TRBJ2-5; 8 positions agree with TRBD2. V was clipped by 1 base and J by 5 bases; unmatched bases: 12. This CDR3 is 16 amino acids long. CDR1 and CDR2 (germline): DFQATT, SNEGSKA (reference sequence). The CDR3 is CSARVVSGGLGETQYF. CDR3 in DNA: TGCAGTGCTAGAGTCGTCTCGGGAGGGCTAGGGGAGACCCAGTACTTC.

The CDR3 sequence: CASSLTGGTQYF. The DNA for the CDR3 is TGTGCCAGCAGTTTAACTGGCGGGACCCAGTACTTC. V gene TRBV27 combines with J gene TRBJ2-5; unclear D gene. This CDR3 has 12 residues. Germline-derived CDR1 and CDR2 are MNHEY and SMNVEV (reference sequence). V was shortened by 2 bases and J by 7 bases, with 8 bases between the two germline ends.

There are many counts of this clonotype. The rearrangement links TRBV5-1 to TRBJ1-1; D might be TRBD1 (6 bases). V was clipped by 4 bases and J by 4 bases, with 14 bases between them. The CDR3 totals 14 residues. Per germline, CDR1 SGHRS and CDR2 YFSETQ. Written as DNA, the CDR3 is TGCGCCAGCAGCCCACCCGGACAGACCACTGAAGCTTTCTTT. Amino acids: CASSPPGQTTEAFF.

The chain uses TRBV28 and TRBJ2-5; 8 nucleotides line up with TRBD2. The germline V gene has CDR1 MDHEN and CDR2 SYDVKM. Losses at the gene ends were 1 base for V and 4 bases for J; bases not matched to a gene: 8. The CDR3 spans 16 residues. The CDR3, as DNA: TGTGCCAGCAGTTTATCGGGGGGGCTAGTCAGAGAGACCCAGTACTTC. Its translation is CASSLSGGLVRETQYF.

J is TRBJ2-2 and V is TRBV6-2 or TRBV6-3; TRBD1 might be the D (5 bases). V was pared by 7 bases and J by 0 bases, with 9 bases between. Germline CDR1 is MNHEY and CDR2 is SVGEGT. This CDR3 has 14 amino acids. The CDR3 protein is CASTDSSNTGELFF. CDR3 DNA: TGTGCCAGCACCGACAGCTCGAACACCGGGGAGCTGTTTTTT.

In this sample, this clonotype turned up a few times. This chain uses TRBV28 with TRBJ1-1; tentatively, D is TRBD1 (5 bases). This CDR3 is 16 amino acids long. Between the trimmed V and J ends, which lost 6 bases and 4 bases, there was a span of 21 bases. The germline V gene has CDR1 MDHEN and CDR2 SYDVKM. For the CDR3, the DNA is TGTGCCAGCAGCCGCGCGGGTCGAGGGGCTACCACTGAAGCTTTCTTT. Amino acids: CASSRAGRGATTEAFF.